The 29 T cell receptor beta chains below come from one sample, sequenced in a study of shared clonotypes between healthy human individuals (dated by TCRdb to the early 2020s). The protocol used for the library was the immunoSEQ multiplex PCR assay. This immuneACCESS table, as held by TCRdb, lists in-frame sequences with V and J called but not all clones. Of the missing ones, under half trace to an unresolved V gene in checked studies; the others have no known cause. This sample gives some 2,500,000 clones in total; approximately 90% of them show up just once. In total, the top ten clones hold 0.37% of the sample. The sequenced sample was naive CD4+ T cells from PBMCs. According to the study, the label for this sample's cell subset or site signals: CD45RA+ positively selected. The origin of the receptors is a man aged 18 to 35 in good health. Some clones in this sample may be carry-over from other donors' samples.

The chain carries TRBV18 and TRBJ1-2; D not certain. The CDR3 consists of 14 residues. The germline gives CDR1 KGHSH, CDR2 LQKENI. Trimming shortened V by 9 bases and J by 0 bases, and 14 bases separated the two germline ends. In nucleotides, the CDR3 is TGTGCCAGTAGGCCGATGGGAGCTAACTATGGCTACACCTTC. Translated, it gives CASRPMGANYGYTF.

This clone was recorded only once. The chain links TRBV6-5 to TRBJ1-1; maybe TRBD1 (6 bases). Germline V gene data show CDR1 as MNHEY and CDR2 as SVGAGI. Trimming took off 0 bases at V and 7 bases at J, with 12 bases between the two ends. The CDR3 is 14 residues long. CDR3 DNA: TGTGCCAGCAGTTACTCAGCAGGGGTCAGTGAAGCTTTCTTT. This gives the protein CASSYSAGVSEAFF.

The chain couples TRBV21-1 to TRBJ1-2. TRBV21-1 is deemed a pseudogene. The CDR3 runs to 15 residues. The CDR3 DNA reads as TGTGCCAGCAGCAAAGTTAGGCAGGGAGGCTATGGCTACACCTTC. It encodes CASSKVRQGGYGYTF.

V usage is TRBV11-2 and J usage is TRBJ2-7; no firm D call. Trimming pared 6 bases from V and 1 base from J, leaving 13 bases between. Germline V lookup: CDR1 SGHAT, CDR2 FQNNGV. This CDR3 is built from 14 residues. As DNA, the CDR3 is TGTGCCAGCAGGGGGTCCCTCGCATCCTACGAGCAGTACTTC. It specifies CASRGSLASYEQYF. The full variable domain, rest sourced from reference TRBV11-2 and TRBJ2-7, is EAGVAQSPRYKIIEKRQSVAFWCNPISGHATLYWYQQILGQGPKLLIQFQNNGVVDDSQLPKDRFSAERLKGVDSTLKIQPAKLEDSAVYLCASRGSLASYEQYFGPGTRLTVT.

The chain uses TRBV6-5 and TRBJ2-4; 15 bases agree with TRBD2. The germline V gene encodes CDR1 MNHEY and CDR2 SVGAGI. The CDR3 runs to 15 residues. V gave up 10 bases and J gave up 6 bases; unmatched junction bases: 7. CDR3 amino acids: CATMGLAGGSNIQYF. The CDR3, as DNA: TGTGCCACCATGGGACTAGCGGGAGGTTCAAACATTCAGTACTTC.

This chain connects TRBV27 to TRBJ1-5, with D unresolved. Germline CDR1 MNHEY, CDR2 SMNVEV (reference sequence). V was shortened by 6 bases and J by 9 bases, with 6 bases between the two germline ends. The CDR3 loop spans 10 amino acids. In DNA form, the CDR3 reads TGTGCCAGCAGCCCGGGGCCCCAGCATTTT. This sequence encodes CASSPGPQHF.

This sequence joins TRBV28 and TRBJ2-4; D uncertain. Germline CDR1 is MDHEN and CDR2 is SYDVKM. Trimming left V 8 bases short and J 6 bases short, with 5 bases between. The CDR3 extends over 10 amino acids. This CDR3 reads CASSGNIQYF. The CDR3 nucleotides read TGTGCCAGCTCAGGAAACATTCAGTACTTC.

The chain carries TRBV5-1 and TRBJ2-1, with D unresolved. CDR1 and CDR2 from the germline V gene are SGHRS and YFSETQ. Trimming removed 1 base from V and 9 bases from J, with 11 bases in between. This CDR3 contains 13 residues. CDR3 DNA sequence: TGCGCCAGCAGCTTGATAGGGTCGGTTGAGCAGTTCTTC. Translated: CASSLIGSVEQFF.

This chain uses TRBV6-6 with TRBJ2-7; TRBD2 agrees at 8 bases. Germline trimming cut 6 bases from V and 7 bases from J; bases unmatched to any gene: 14. Germline CDR1 reads MNHNY; CDR2 reads SVGAGI (reference sequence). The CDR3 sequence is 15 residues long. Written as DNA, the CDR3 is TGTGCCAGCAGCCCCAGCGGGAGTTTCCTGGGGGAGCAGTACTTC. As protein: CASSPSGSFLGEQYF.

The V gene is TRBV30, the J gene TRBJ1-1; unclear D gene. Germline lookup yields CDR1 GTSNPN and CDR2 SVGIG (reference sequence). This CDR3 comprises 11 residues. Between the trimmed V and J ends, which lost 3 bases and 10 bases, there was a span of 12 bases. This CDR3 reads CAWSEEGGAFF. The CDR3 DNA reads as TGTGCCTGGAGCGAAGAGGGTGGAGCTTTCTTT.

V and J are TRBV4-1 and TRBJ2-7; D may be TRBD2 (6 bases). Trimming removed 4 bases from V and 2 bases from J, with 24 bases in between. Germline lookup yields CDR1 MGHRA and CDR2 YSYEKL. The CDR3 contains 18 residues. The CDR3 sequence: CASSRNPPGAFLPYEQYF. Here the CDR3 DNA reads TGCGCCAGCAGCCGAAACCCGCCGGGAGCATTTCTCCCCTACGAGCAGTACTTC.

The chain recombines TRBV28 with TRBJ2-5, with a tentative D call TRBD1 (6 bases). Per the germline V gene, CDR1 is MDHEN and CDR2 is SYDVKM. Trimming removed 4 bases at V and 4 bases at J, with 10 bases between. CDR3 length: 13 amino acids. The CDR3 nucleotides read TGTGCCAGCAGTTACACAGGGCTAGAGACCCAGTACTTC. This codes for CASSYTGLETQYF.

The rearrangement links TRBV6-1 to TRBJ2-5; 7 bases fit TRBD2. The CDR3 contains 14 residues. CDR1 and CDR2 (germline): MNHNS, SASEGT. V lost 2 bases, J lost 10 bases, and 10 bases stayed unmatched. In DNA, the CDR3 is TGTGCCAGCAGTGAATTCGCGGGAGCGGGCGACCAGTACTTC. Residues: CASSEFAGAGDQYF.

The V and J genes are TRBV5-8 and TRBJ1-1, with D unclear. Trimming took 0 bases from V and 7 from J, leaving 10 bases between them. The CDR3 is 13 residues long. Germline CDR1 SGHTS, CDR2 YDEGEE. The CDR3 region is CASSLEWASEAFF. As DNA, the CDR3 is TGTGCCAGCAGCTTGGAATGGGCAAGTGAAGCTTTCTTT.

J is TRBJ1-1 and V is TRBV18; D remains ambiguous. From germline, CDR1 is KGHSH and CDR2 LQKENI. There are 15 residues in the CDR3. V lost 6 bases to trimming and J lost 1 base, with 15 bases between them. The CDR3 loop reads CASSPSGSGNTEAFF. The CDR3 DNA sequence: TGTGCCAGCTCCCCCTCCGGGTCCGGGAACACTGAAGCTTTCTTT.

Here the CDR3 reads CASGPRRLNSPLHF. The CDR3 region has the DNA TGTGCCAGCGGCCCAAGGAGGTTAAATTCACCCCTCCACTTT. The rearrangement uses TRBV28 and TRBJ1-6; D unclear. Between the trimmed V and J ends, which lost 8 bases and 7 bases, there was a span of 15 bases. The germline CDR1 and CDR2 sequences are MDHEN and SYDVKM. The CDR3 is 14 amino acids.

The rearrangement joins TRBV10-3 to TRBJ2-2; no clear D. Germline-derived CDR1 and CDR2 are ENHRY and SYGVKD. There are 12 residues in the CDR3. Deletions cut 2 bases from V and 7 bases from J, with 5 bases between. The CDR3 region has the DNA TGTGCCATCAGTGAGGGGTACGGGGAGCTGTTTTTT. Amino acids: CAISEGYGELFF.

This chain links TRBV6-5 with TRBJ2-2; unclear D gene. Germline CDR1 is MNHEY and CDR2 is SVGAGI. This CDR3 comprises 14 residues. The ends were cut back, 2 bases at V and 3 bases at J, with 7 bases in the middle. The CDR3 DNA follows: TGTGCCAGCAGTTACAATCGGGACACCGGGGAGCTGTTTTTT. It specifies CASSYNRDTGELFF.

The rearrangement links TRBV6-1 to TRBJ1-5; maybe TRBD1 (6 bases). The CDR3 runs to 15 residues. The V end lost 4 bases, the J end lost 5 bases, and 15 bases lay between the germline ends. The germline CDR1 and CDR2 sequences are MNHNS and SASEGT. The CDR3: CASSGQQTGYQPQHF. For the CDR3, the DNA is TGTGCCAGCAGTGGACAACAAACAGGGTATCAGCCCCAGCATTTT.

The rearrangement links TRBV5-1 to TRBJ1-2; D uncertain. The length of the CDR3 is 12 residues. The germline V gene encodes CDR1 SGHRS and CDR2 YFSETQ. Deletions cut 5 bases from V and 5 bases from J, with 10 bases between. CDR3 protein: CASSTKGYGYTF. CDR3 bases: TGCGCCAGCAGTACCAAAGGGTATGGCTACACCTTC.

This rearrangement joins TRBV29-1 to TRBJ2-3; unclear D gene. The CDR3 is 14 residues long. Germline V gene lookup returns CDR1 SQVTM and CDR2 ANQGSEA. Trimming pared 8 bases from V and 2 bases from J, leaving 17 bases between. CDR3 sequence reads: CSTIWRRATDTQYF. Here the CDR3 DNA reads TGCAGCACCATTTGGAGAAGGGCCACAGATACGCAGTATTTT.

On this clone: This sample also contains other DNA sequences that code for the same CDR3. The rearrangement joins TRBV28 to TRBJ1-2, with a weak D call TRBD1 (5 bases). Trimming cost V 1 base and J 7 bases, with 7 bases left between them. This CDR3 spans 12 amino acids. The germline V gene has CDR1 MDHEN and CDR2 SYDVKM. CDR3 loop: CASSLSGAGYTF. The CDR3, as DNA: TGTGCCAGCAGTTTATCCGGGGCTGGCTACACCTTC.

V gene TRBV27 combines with J gene TRBJ2-7; 12 bases line up with TRBD2. Germline assignment: CDR1 MNHEY and CDR2 SMNVEV (reference sequence). The CDR3 covers 17 residues. V dropped 5 bases and J dropped 6; count of bases not matched to a gene: 14. The CDR3: CASSGGTTSGRRVEQYF. CDR3 nucleotides: TGTGCCAGCAGTGGAGGGACAACTAGCGGGAGGCGGGTCGAGCAGTACTTC.

This rearrangement joins TRBV5-1 to TRBJ2-5; TRBD2 matches at 15 bases. The V and J ends lost 7 bases and 5 bases, in that order; junction bases with no gene match: 21. The CDR3 runs 20 residues. From germline, CDR1 is SGHRS and CDR2 YFSETQ. CDR3 loop: CASAPGLAGGFIGFGETQYF. The DNA of the CDR3 is TGCGCCAGCGCCCCCGGACTAGCGGGAGGGTTCATTGGATTCGGGGAGACCCAGTACTTC.

V gene TRBV19 combines with J gene TRBJ2-7; possibly TRBD1 for D (5 bases). The V gene's germline CDR1 is LNHDA and CDR2 SQIVND (reference sequence). This CDR3 spans 16 amino acids. V was cut by 5 bases and J by 0 bases, with 17 bases left in between. CDR3 sequence reads: CASSSTDKSYSYEQYF. CDR3 bases: TGTGCCAGTAGTTCGACGGACAAGTCCTACTCCTACGAGCAGTACTTC.

This rearrangement joins TRBV11-2 to TRBJ2-2; maybe TRBD1 (6 bases). This CDR3 contains 16 residues. Trimming took 4 bases from V and 4 from J, leaving 16 bases between them. The germline V gene has CDR1 SGHAT and CDR2 FQNNGV. The CDR3 here is CASSWGQGASTGELFF. CDR3 coding DNA: TGTGCCAGCAGCTGGGGGCAGGGAGCGAGCACCGGGGAGCTGTTTTTT.

The DNA for the CDR3 is TGTGCTAGTGGTAGGGACAGCTCCTACGAGCAGTACTTC. This codes for CASGRDSSYEQYF. This rearrangement joins TRBV12-5 to TRBJ2-7; TRBD1 aligns across 7 bases. With V trimmed by 5 bases and J by 0 bases, 1 base remained unmatched. CDR3 length equals 13 residues. In germline, CDR1 is LGHNT, CDR2 FRNRAP.

Written as DNA, the CDR3 is TGTGCCAGCCAGAGGGAGTCCAAAAACATTCAGTACTTC. Translated: CASQRESKNIQYF. V is TRBV7-2 and J is TRBJ2-4; possible D gene TRBD2, 5 bases. The CDR3 contains 13 residues. Germline V CDR1 and CDR2: SGHTA, FQGNSA. Trimming took 8 bases from V and 2 from J, leaving 10 bases between them.

V gene TRBV7-7 combines with J gene TRBJ2-5; the match to TRBD2 covers 13 bases. V trimming: 1 base; J trimming: 4 bases; junction bases outside the gene matches: 3. CDR3 length: 16 residues. CDR1 and CDR2 (germline): SSHAT, FNYEAQ (reference sequence). CDR3 in amino acids: CASSLGGLAGSETQYF. In DNA, the CDR3 is TGTGCCAGCAGCTTAGGGGGACTAGCGGGATCAGAGACCCAGTACTTC.